This T cell receptor beta chain was recovered during a study of T-cell memory formation after mild COVID-19. Regarding the study as a whole: Clones contracting day 15 to 85 were balanced CD4/CD8; later expanders leaned CD4+. Among CD4+ contracting clones, most were CM and EM, and CD8+ ones EMRA.

Notes on this clonotype: As yet, its antigen is unknown.

V lost 4 bases and J 1 base, leaving 11 bases between the germline ends. The CDR3 has 15 amino acids. Germline lookup yields CDR1 SGDLS and CDR2 YYNGEE. Constant-segment-primed 5'RACE gave TCR alpha and TCR beta cDNA libraries with sample barcodes and UMIs. TCRdb re-analysed the 5' RACE reads in MiXCR, keeping a single row per CDR3 protein. Among 90,000 to 120,000 distinct CDR3 sequences listed, 14% were seen once. The sequencing input was PBMCs or a T cell subset sorted from them (not recorded which). The chain has TRBV9 and TRBJ2-2; unclear D gene. This sequence was found in a man aged 18-30 years who had mild COVID-19 (a few samples of this study predate the infection). Cell type and time point are not known. The CDR3 reads CASSPLLENTGELFF. The CDR3 DNA reads TGTGCCAGCAGCCCCCTTCTAGAGAACACCGGGGAGCTGTTTTTT.